Reported below is one T cell receptor beta chain. The antigen is not known. The PCR had 60 Vbeta and 13 Jbeta primers. Generated by immunoSEQ multiplex PCR, the TCRdb table keeps only in-frame clones and is missing some. The table records 100,000 to 150,000 clones, approximately 80% of them present only once. The data belong to a study of cytomegalovirus exposure and HLA in healthy donors. Study findings and constraints: Per a later analysis, about 17,000 TCR beta sequences showed association with HLA alleles at 0.05 false discovery rate. As a later analysis revealed, the rate of TCR association differed by HLA locus, with DRB1 most and HLA-C fewest.

Germline V gene data show CDR1 as SEHNR and CDR2 as FQNEAQ (reference sequence). With 3 bases removed from V and 4 bases from J, the gap between germline ends came to 7 bases. The CDR3 has 12 residues. This sequence joins TRBV7-9 and TRBJ2-7; D is unresolved. The origin of this receptor is a woman in her 40s in good health and CMV-seropositive. Sequencing used PBMCs. The CDR3 is CASSFGAYEQYF. In DNA form, the CDR3 reads TGTGCCAGCAGCTTCGGAGCGTACGAGCAGTACTTC.